This T cell receptor beta chain emerged from a study of T cells in Graves' hyperthyroidism and ophthalmopathy. The wider study: Prior to any treatment, at the point of initial diagnosis, peripheral blood was collected.

V shed 1 base and J 6 bases; nucleotides not matched to a gene: 9. Germline V gene data show CDR1 as GTSNPN and CDR2 as SVGIG (reference sequence). This CDR3 is 15 amino acids long. Regions amplified from RNA transcripts were the TCR beta CDR3 regions. Using the HTBI primer set, a first-round RT-PCR was run on the TCR CDR3. TCRdb fed the multiplex PCR reads into MiXCR, producing one record per CDR3 protein. Here the sample spans about 740,000 distinct CDR3 sequences, approximately 14% being singletons. The specimen was blood. The chain links TRBV30 to TRBJ1-1; 9 bases match TRBD1. The receptor was isolated from a young woman with Graves' hyperthyroidism. The CDR3 loop is CAWSAWDRVKAEAFF. CDR3 in DNA: TGTGCCTGGAGTGCCTGGGACAGGGTGAAGGCTGAAGCTTTCTTT.